This T cell receptor (beta chain) was observed in a study of metastatic and nonmetastatic thyroid tumors. Looking at the study overall: Comparison of repertoires was carried out across blood and tumor or nodule tissue from malignant and benign thyroid patients.

Study outcomes and limitations: Relative to benign nodules, malignant thyroid tumors were reportedly characterized by significantly elevated TCR beta diversity in blood and tumor.

Details on this clone: Its antigen is as yet unknown.

All patients were treatment-naive before thyroid surgery. Original analysis: It was from CDR3 differences across clinicopathological groups that a distant-metastasis classifier for papillary thyroid cancer was built. TCRdb used MiXCR to call clones anew from the PCR reads. It is TCRdb's table, rather than the study itself, that gives the V and J calls and clone size. There are about 21,000 clones in the sample; roughly a quarter occur only once, and approximately 21% lies in the top ten. V was clipped by 3 bases and J by 6 bases, with 14 bases between them. The CDR3 sequence is 15 residues long. Per the germline V gene, CDR1 is SNHLY and CDR2 is FYNNEI.

Sequencing was performed on blood. The clonotype was recovered from a female donor with papillary thyroid cancer or a benign thyroid nodule (not recorded which). Some clones in this sample may be carry-over from other donors' samples. This chain links TRBV2 with TRBJ2-2; D is unclear. The CDR3 loop is CASSEGLLSAGELFF. CDR3 sequence (DNA): TGTGCCAGCAGTGAGGGCCTCCTAAGCGCCGGGGAGCTGTTTTTT.